This T cell receptor beta chain derives from a study of blood T cell repertoires in COVID-19. Study-wide context: Italy, Spain and the United States were the sources of the convalescent and acute COVID-19 samples.

The length of the CDR3 is 11 residues. Germline V CDR1 and CDR2: SGDLS, YYNGEE. The V gene lost 3 bases and the J gene lost 6 bases, with 6 bases spanning the gap. This table comes from immunoSEQ multiplex PCR, and its TCRdb copy is limited to in-frame clones, with some not included. The sample has under 150,000 clones; about 82% are singletons. The sample was PBMCs or T cells enriched from blood (not recorded which). The chain links TRBV9 to TRBJ1-2; no clear D. This clonotype originated in a woman aged 40 to 49 who had recovered from COVID-19. The CDR3 sequence: CASSAIDGYTF. As DNA, the CDR3 is TGTGCCAGCAGCGCTATAGATGGCTACACCTTC.